This TCR beta chain comes out of a study of blood T cell repertoires in COVID-19. TCRdb keeps only in-frame clones here, not all; method: immunoSEQ multiplex PCR. This table holds approximately 220,000 clones, around 82% found once. J lost 5 bases, V lost 6 bases, and 7 bases had no gene match. Per germline, CDR1 MNHNY and CDR2 SVGAGI (reference sequence). The CDR3 runs 15 residues. The sequence came from a middle-aged woman with active or convalescent COVID-19. This chain links TRBV6-6 with TRBJ2-5; 12 bases map to TRBD2. The sequencing sample was made of peripheral blood. In nucleotides, the CDR3 is TGTGCCAGCAGAGAGACTAGCGGGAGATCGGAGACCCAGTACTTC. Protein: CASRETSGRSETQYF.